This T cell receptor (beta chain) was observed in a study of metastatic and nonmetastatic thyroid tumors. Study-wide context: Samples came from malignant and benign thyroid patients, and repertoires were compared across blood and tumor or nodule tissue.

In the authors' workflow: A classifier for distant metastasis in papillary thyroid cancer was constructed using CDR3 differences observed across clinicopathological groups. Using MiXCR, TCRdb re-called clones from the PCR reads. Clone size and V and J calls follow TCRdb, not the original study. The sample contains fewer than 40,000 clones, 25% to 35% of which appear only once. No patient received treatment before thyroid surgery. The CDR3 length is 15 residues. CDR1 and CDR2 (germline): DFQATT, SNEGSKA (reference sequence). Unmatched junction bases numbered 13, after V lost 4 bases and J lost 6 bases. This clone was seen many times.

This clonotype was sampled from a female donor with papillary thyroid cancer or a benign thyroid nodule (not recorded which). Some clones in this sample may be carry-over from other donors' samples. Specimen: blood. This sequence joins TRBV20-1 and TRBJ2-7, with 9 bases identical to TRBD2. The CDR3 DNA is TGCAGTGCTACTCAGGAAAAGCGGGAGGACCTCGAGCAGTACTTC. Residues: CSATQEKREDLEQYF.